The present entry profiles one T cell receptor (beta chain) with its context. This specimen comes from a study of shared clonotypes between healthy human individuals. Germline loops: CDR1 SGHAT, CDR2 FQDESV (reference sequence). The V segment lost 4 bases and the J segment 8 bases; nucleotides outside the gene matches: 10. This CDR3 spans 15 amino acids. The run depth of the assay was deep. Sequencing on ten immunoSEQ deep assay plates was performed for unsorted PBMC DNA. In the authors' workflow: ImmunoSEQ junction-only sequences lacked quality scores, so their filtering differed. Libraries were prepared by immunoSEQ multiplex PCR; TCRdb keeps only in-frame clonotypes and omits some of them. V, J and clone size reflect that table, while D and trimming were determined from the DNA. In the table there are about 480,000 clones, about 75% of which are singletons.

The sequenced sample was PBMCs. The receptor's source is a woman aged 40 to 50 in good health. Some clones in this sample may be carry-over from other donors' samples. The chain carries TRBV11-1 and TRBJ2-1; TRBD2 matches at 8 bases. CDR3 region: CASSSGGDPFDEQFF. The CDR3 DNA reads TGTGCCAGCAGCTCGGGGGGGGACCCCTTTGATGAGCAGTTCTTC.